Here is one T cell receptor (beta chain) with its context. The antigen it recognizes is unknown. Base qualities are not at hand, and no much larger clone is one base apart. TCRbeta CDR3 regions were amplified from genomic DNA using the immunoSEQ Assay, a bias-controlled multiplex PCR. The authors processed their data as follows. Nucleated cell counts per sample were estimated from amplification of reference gene primers within the assay. To quantify the absolute abundance of each unique TCRbeta CDR3 rearrangement, sequence reads were collapsed and filtered. For each sample, productive Simpson clonality was calculated as the square root of Simpson's diversity index across productive rearrangements. TCRdb took over this immuneACCESS table, retaining in-frame rearrangements with V and J assigned. Such tables are incomplete; in checked studies, under half of the missing clones stem from an unresolved V gene, and the remainder is unexplained. V, J and clone size were drawn from that table, and D and trimming were deduced from the DNA. The sample profile shows tens of thousands of clones; 86% of them were found once. Around 5.3% of the sample lies in the top ten.

Each collaborating institution followed its own protocols to collect whole blood in K2EDTA tubes. For TCRbeta analysis, collaborators shipped samples in one of three forms: frozen whole blood, isolated PBMCs, or DNA extracted from either of those sample types. The data were taken from a study of blood T cell repertoires in COVID-19 (dated by TCRdb to 2019 to 2021). Broadly, across the study: Collaborator samples came from the United States, Italy and Spain and covered acute and convalescent phases of COVID-19. The material from the prospective study consisted of cDNA or gDNA derived from T cells, B-cell-depleted T cells, or PBMCs. Subjects who had been exposed to COVID-19, were actively infected with it, or had recovered from it provided the deeply sampled blood TCRbeta repertoires that made up the dataset. A freely available public database, intended as a resource for researchers studying the immune response to SARS-CoV-2, is where the repertoires were released. Samples came from the ongoing ImmuneRACE study (first 160 participants) plus 1,254 subjects from 6 global collaborators. Sample metadata almost always included a de-identified subject ID, COVID-19 status, age in years and sex. HLA class I and class II types, where available, came from metadata supplied by the sample provider rather than from assay-based typing. What the study reported, not specific to this receptor: The quantity of clinical and demographic metadata differed by source and by participant and was supplied without curation.

The CDR3, from cysteine to phenylalanine, totals 15 residues. The sequence is cut down to CDR3 DNA, 45 bases in frame from base 1. At the junction V is shortened by 3 bases and J by 8 bases; bases outside the gene matches: 5. The germline V gene (reference sequence) specifies LNHDA as CDR1 and SQIVND as CDR2. The source is a man in his fifties with active or convalescent COVID-19. This receptor chain uses TRBV19 and TRBJ1-4; 11 junctional bases match TRBD1. Sequenced input: peripheral blood. The CDR3 region: CASSMKGQGGEKLFF. The sequenced DNA is TGTGCCAGTAGTATGAAGGGACAGGGGGGAGAAAAACTGTTTTTT.